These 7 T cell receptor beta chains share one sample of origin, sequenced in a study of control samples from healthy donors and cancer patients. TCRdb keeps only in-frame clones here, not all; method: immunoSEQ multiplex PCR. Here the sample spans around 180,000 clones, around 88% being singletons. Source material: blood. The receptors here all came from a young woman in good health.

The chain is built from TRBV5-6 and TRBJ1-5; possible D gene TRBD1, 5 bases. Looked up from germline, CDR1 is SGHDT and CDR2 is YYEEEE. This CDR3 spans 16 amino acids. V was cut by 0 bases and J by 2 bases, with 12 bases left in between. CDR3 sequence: CASSLAGGEGNQPQHF. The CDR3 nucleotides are TGTGCCAGCAGCTTGGCGGGGGGGGAAGGCAATCAGCCCCAGCATTTT.

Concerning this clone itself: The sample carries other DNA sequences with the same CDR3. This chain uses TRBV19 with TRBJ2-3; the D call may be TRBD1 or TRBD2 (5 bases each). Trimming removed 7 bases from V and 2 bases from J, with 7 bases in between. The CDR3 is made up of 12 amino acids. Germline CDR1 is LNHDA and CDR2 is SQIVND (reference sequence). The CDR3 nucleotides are TGTGCCAGTAAGGGGACCACAGATACGCAGTATTTT. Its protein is CASKGTTDTQYF.

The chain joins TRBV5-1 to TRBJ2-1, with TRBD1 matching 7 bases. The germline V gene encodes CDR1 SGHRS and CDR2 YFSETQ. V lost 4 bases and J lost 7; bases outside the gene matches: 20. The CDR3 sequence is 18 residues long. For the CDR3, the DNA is TGCGCCAGCAGCAGGGGGCTCCTCTTACAGGGTTTACCGAATGAGCAGTTCTTC. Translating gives CASSRGLLLQGLPNEQFF.

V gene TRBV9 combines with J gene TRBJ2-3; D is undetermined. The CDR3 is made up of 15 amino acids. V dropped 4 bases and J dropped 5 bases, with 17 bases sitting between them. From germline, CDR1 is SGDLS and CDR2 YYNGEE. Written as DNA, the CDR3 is TGTGCCAGCAGCCACCGGGCGAACTCTGAAGATACGCAGTATTTT. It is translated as CASSHRANSEDTQYF.

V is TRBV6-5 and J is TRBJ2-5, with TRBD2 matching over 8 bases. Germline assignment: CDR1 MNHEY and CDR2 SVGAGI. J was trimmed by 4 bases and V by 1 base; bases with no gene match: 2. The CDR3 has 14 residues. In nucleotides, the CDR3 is TGTGCCAGCAGTTACTACGGGGGGGCAGAGACCCAGTACTTC. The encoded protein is CASSYYGGAETQYF.

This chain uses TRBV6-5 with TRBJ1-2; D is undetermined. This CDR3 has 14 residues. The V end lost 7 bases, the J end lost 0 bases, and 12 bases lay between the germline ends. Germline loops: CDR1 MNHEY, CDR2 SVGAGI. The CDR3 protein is CASTPSGTNYGYTF. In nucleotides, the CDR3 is TGTGCCAGCACTCCGAGTGGGACTAACTATGGCTACACCTTC.

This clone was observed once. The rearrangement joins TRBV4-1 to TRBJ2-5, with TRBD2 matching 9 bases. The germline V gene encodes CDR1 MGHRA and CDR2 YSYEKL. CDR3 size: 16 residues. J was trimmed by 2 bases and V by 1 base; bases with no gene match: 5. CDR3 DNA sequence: TGCGCCAGCAGCCAAGGCGGGGGGGCCTTTCAAGAGACCCAGTACTTC. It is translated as CASSQGGGAFQETQYF.